Included here is one T cell receptor beta chain sequence, with context. The sample holds many counts of this clonotype. What this receptor recognizes is not known. There are no base qualities to consult, and no much larger clone falls within one base. Sequenced using an Illumina HiSeq 1500. The public reads were reprocessed in TCRdb via fastp at Q25 and MiXCR, keeping in-frame beta chains. Here each entry gathers all rows of one CDR3 protein and keeps the most common genes and DNA. The sample table records some 600,000 distinct CDR3 sequences; 24% of these occur just once. The ten top clones hold 7.5% to 9% of the sample. Trimming at the junction amounts to 4 bases on V and 2 bases on J, and the germline ends lie 12 bases apart. The CDR3 measures 14 amino acids from cysteine to phenylalanine. CDR3 DNA only is kept here, 42 bases in frame from base 1. Sequences MNHEY (CDR1) and SVGAGI (CDR2) are obtained from the germline V gene.

This sample is part of a study of T cell repertoires in cytomegalovirus infection (dated by TCRdb to between 2018 and 2020). Study-wide context: Donor HLA type was relevant to the analysis, as public TCR beta signatures indicated carriage of CMV infection together with the matching HLA type.

Points the paper makes about the study in general: In the ex vivo response, HLA-C-restricted CMV-specific TCR beta clonotypes were dominant, and in two of eight donors the single most frequent clonotype came from this HLA-C-restricted group. Cumulative frequency of public TCR beta family members discriminated carriers of CMV infection plus the relevant HLA type in this cohort and an independent approximately 370-donor cohort.

Sequences were obtained from CD8+ T cells from PBMCs. This TCR derives from a human donor in good health (CMV status not recorded). Some clones in this sample may be carry-over from other donors' samples. The chain is assembled from TRBV6-5 and TRBJ2-7, and the D gene may be TRBD1, 6 bases matching. The CDR3 region reads CASSLLGGTYEQYF. The sequence in DNA is TGTGCCAGCAGTTTATTAGGGGGAACCTACGAGCAGTACTTC.